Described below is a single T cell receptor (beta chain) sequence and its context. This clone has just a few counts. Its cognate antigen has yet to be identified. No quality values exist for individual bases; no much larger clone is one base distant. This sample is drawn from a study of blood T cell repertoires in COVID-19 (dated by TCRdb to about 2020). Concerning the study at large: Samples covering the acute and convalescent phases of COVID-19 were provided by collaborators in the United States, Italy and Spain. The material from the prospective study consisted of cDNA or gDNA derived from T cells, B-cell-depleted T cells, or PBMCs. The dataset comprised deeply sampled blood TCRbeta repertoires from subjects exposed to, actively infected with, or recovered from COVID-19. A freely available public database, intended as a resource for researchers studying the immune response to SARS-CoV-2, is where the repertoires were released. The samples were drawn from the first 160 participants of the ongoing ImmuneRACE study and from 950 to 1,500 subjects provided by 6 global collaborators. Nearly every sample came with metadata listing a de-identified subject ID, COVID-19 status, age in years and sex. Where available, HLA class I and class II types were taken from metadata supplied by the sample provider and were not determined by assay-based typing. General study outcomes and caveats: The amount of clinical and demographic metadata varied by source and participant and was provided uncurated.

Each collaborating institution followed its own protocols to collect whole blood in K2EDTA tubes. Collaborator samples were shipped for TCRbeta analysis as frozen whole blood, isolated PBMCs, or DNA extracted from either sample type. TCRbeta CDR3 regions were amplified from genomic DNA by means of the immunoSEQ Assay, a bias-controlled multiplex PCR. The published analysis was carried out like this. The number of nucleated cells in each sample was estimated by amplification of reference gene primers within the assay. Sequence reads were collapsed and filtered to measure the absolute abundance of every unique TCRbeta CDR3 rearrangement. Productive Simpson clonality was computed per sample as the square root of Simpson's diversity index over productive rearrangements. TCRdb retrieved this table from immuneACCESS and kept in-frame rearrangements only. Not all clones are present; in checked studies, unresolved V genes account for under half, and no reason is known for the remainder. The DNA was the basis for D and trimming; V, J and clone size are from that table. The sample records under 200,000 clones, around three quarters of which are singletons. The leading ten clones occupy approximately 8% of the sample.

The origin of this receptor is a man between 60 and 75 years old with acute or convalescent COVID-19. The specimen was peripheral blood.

The sequence in DNA is TGCGCCAGCAGCTTGGAGGAGCGAGCGGGGGGGCCGCGCACAGATACGCAGTATTTT. This translates into CASSLEERAGGPRTDTQYF. The chain uses TRBV5-1 and TRBJ2-3, with 10 bases matching TRBD2. V trim: 0 bases; J trim: 1 base; unmatched bases: 11. CDR1 and CDR2 (SGHRS, YFSETQ) derive from the germline V gene. The cysteine opens and the phenylalanine closes a CDR3 of 19 amino acids. The retained sequence is limited to the CDR3, 57 bases, with the frame set at the first base.